The present T cell receptor beta chain was sequenced within a study of PD-L1 blockade in urothelial cancer (dated by TCRdb to between 2016 and 2019). Some background on the complete study: All patients started therapy at some point between 2014 and 2016 and received atezolizumab 1,200 mg intravenously every 3 weeks. Durable clinical benefit was achieved by nine patients but not by the remaining 20. Durable clinical benefit was defined as progression-free survival longer than 6 months, and TCR features were also tested against progression-free and overall survival. Approximately 29 patients had pretreatment blood TCR-seq, about 24 had at least one posttreatment blood collection, and about 24 had tumor TCR-seq. The study, an exploratory multi-omic analysis, examined somatic, immune and clinical correlates of response to PD-L1 blockade with atezolizumab in urothelial cancer. In the same patients who had TCR sequencing, pretreatment tumors also underwent whole exome sequencing and RNA sequencing. Blood samples yielded a median of around 140,000 T cells and tens of thousands of unique TCRs, with median clonality 0.080. Blood samples were analyzed at 3 weeks after treatment start (second dose) and at 6 weeks after treatment start. TCR sequencing covered pretreatment tumor samples and matched, serially collected peripheral blood taken before and after atezolizumab treatment. Patients had an ECOG performance status of 0 or 1 and had received between 0 and 3 prior chemotherapy regimens. About 85% of the roughly 30 patients were males with bladder-origin urothelial cancer, and 18 of 29 reported a prior smoking history.

Synthetic TCR analog templates were spiked into each PCR to estimate absolute template abundance from read counts. The immunoSEQ assay used bias-controlled V and J gene primers to amplify TCRbeta CDR3 regions from genomic DNA. Sequencing of rearranged TCRbeta segments was done at approximately 20X coverage. The paper's processing steps were these. Clustering was used to correct sequencing errors, and CDR3s were annotated against IMGT so that V, D and J genes could be assigned. Only productive TCRbeta rearrangements were used in downstream analyses, excluding out-of-frame or stop-codon sequences. To compute clonality, Shannon entropy was normalized by the log of the number of unique productive sequences and then subtracted from one. Clones differing between time points or between blood and tumor were identified using Fisher's exact test with Benjamini-Hochberg correction, with an adjusted p below 0.01 applied as the threshold. TCRdb obtained this table from immuneACCESS and retained in-frame rearrangements with V and J assigned. These tables miss some clones; where compared with another copy, unresolved V genes account for less than half of the shortfall, and the remainder is unexplained. Clonal size and the V and J genes are those of that table, whereas D and trimming came from the DNA. The sample contains 50,000 to 55,000 clones, around 84% of them found a single time. The top ten clonotypes cover roughly 1.4% of the sample.

In the case of this clone: Its antigen is not yet known. Base qualities are not provided; no much larger clone lies one nucleotide away.

The time point label for this specimen denotes: pretreatment peripheral blood. The cohort comprised 25 to 35 patients with locally advanced or metastatic urothelial carcinoma treated at Memorial Sloan Kettering on a trial protocol. Peripheral blood mononuclear cells were collected pretreatment and during treatment, with between 1 and 8 total time points obtained per patient. The Qiagen DNeasy Blood extraction kit was used to purify genomic DNA from total PBMCs and tumor samples. PBMCs were collected pretreatment and during treatment, and were isolated and stored as previously described. Here is what the overall study found, with its caveats: Because the sample size was small (n of about 27) and many exploratory analyses were performed, the results are intended to be hypothesis-generating. At 3 weeks after the start of treatment, tumor-associated TCR clones in peripheral blood had expanded more in patients with durable benefit (n of about 21, p = 0.022). Improved progression-free and overall survival was found to be associated with pretreatment peripheral blood TCR clonality below the median.

CDR1 LNHDA and CDR2 SQIVND were looked up in the germline V gene (reference sequence). V and J lose 7 bases and 2 bases, and a span of 13 bases separates them. The CDR3 goes from the cysteine to the phenylalanine over 14 residues. Of all the DNA, just the CDR3 is kept, 42 bases in frame from base 1. Material: PBMCs, obtained around atezolizumab (anti-PD-L1) treatment. Recombination linked TRBV19 to TRBJ2-3, with TRBD2 tentatively as D gene (6 bases match). This clonotype was obtained from a man in his forties or fifties with urothelial cancer. The CDR3 amino acid sequence is: CASNLARITDTQYF. The DNA sequence is as follows: TGTGCCAGTAACCTAGCGCGCATCACAGATACGCAGTATTTT.